The source of this T cell receptor (beta chain) is a study of T cells in Graves' hyperthyroidism and ophthalmopathy. Regions amplified from RNA transcripts were the TCR beta CDR3 regions. HTBI primers drove first-round RT-PCR of the TCR CDR3. Each CDR3 protein is one row after TCRdb ran MiXCR on the multiplex PCR reads. The sample records 250,000 to 300,000 distinct CDR3 sequences, about 14% being singletons. This clonotype was observed many times. Antigen unknown. Broader study findings: Most thyroid-expanded clonotypes above 0.001 were also found in blood.

In making diagnoses, clinical symptoms, serum thyroxine and TRAb, thyroid ultrasound and orbital computed tomography were all used. The study collected blood at first hyperthyroidism diagnosis, before any ophthalmopathy symptoms arose. This CDR3 contains 13 residues. Germline lookup yields CDR1 SGHAT and CDR2 FQDESV (reference sequence). Trimming pared 5 bases from V and 13 bases from J, leaving 19 bases between. The receptor comes from a woman in her thirties or forties with Graves' hyperthyroidism that later progressed to Graves' ophthalmopathy. The V gene is TRBV11-1, the J gene TRBJ2-3; no firm D call. Sequencing used blood. The CDR3 is CASSPSDRLYEYF. The CDR3 region has the DNA TGTGCCAGCAGCCCCTCGGACCGGCTATACGAGTATTTT.